The next 15 T cell receptor beta chains were all read from a single sample in a study of blood T cell repertoires in COVID-19. TCRdb's table, derived via immunoSEQ multiplex PCR, lists solely in-frame clones and lacks some. The sample lists under 200,000 clones; approximately 84% were seen once. The sequenced material came from PBMCs or T cells enriched from blood (not recorded which). These receptors were obtained from a woman between 50 and 59 years old who had recovered from COVID-19.

The gene calls are TRBV7-9 and TRBJ2-2, with 12 bases fitting TRBD2. Germline V gene data show CDR1 as SEHNR and CDR2 as FQNEAQ (reference sequence). The CDR3 spans 17 residues. With 5 bases clipped from V and 5 bases from J, the junction kept 9 bases outside the gene matches. This CDR3 is CASSTTSGRRYTGELFF. CDR3 DNA: TGTGCCAGCAGCACGACTAGCGGGAGAAGGTATACCGGGGAGCTGTTTTTT.

The J gene is TRBJ2-7, the V gene TRBV15, with D maybe TRBD2 (6 bases). The CDR3 contains 14 residues. With 0 bases removed from V and 3 bases from J, the gap between germline ends came to 9 bases. Germline CDR1 and CDR2: LNHNV and YYDKDF (reference sequence). The CDR3 region has the DNA TGTGCCACCAGCAGAGAACTGGGGGGCTACGAGCAGTACTTC. Residues: CATSRELGGYEQYF.

The V and J genes are TRBV5-4 and TRBJ1-5, with D hard to call. V lost 2 bases to trimming and J lost 5 bases, with 5 bases between them. From germline, CDR1 is SGHNT and CDR2 YYREEE (reference sequence). CDR3 length: 12 amino acids. The CDR3 coding sequence is TGTGCCAGCAGCTTTCAGGATCAGCCCCAGCATTTT. It is translated as CASSFQDQPQHF. Filled out from reference TRBV5-4 and TRBJ1-5, the complete variable domain reads ETGVTQSPTHLIKTRGQQVTLRCSSQSGHNTVSWYQQALGQGPQFIFQYYREEENGRGNFPPRFSGLQFPNYSSELNVNALELDDSALYLCASSFQDQPQHFGDGTRLSIL.

This chain joins TRBV28 and TRBJ2-5, with a weak D call TRBD2 (5 bases). The CDR3 is 15 residues long. Germline V gene data show CDR1 as MDHEN and CDR2 as SYDVKM. Trimming pared 2 bases from V and 1 base from J, leaving 11 bases between. This CDR3 is CASSLGGDPQETQYF. CDR3 bases: TGTGCCAGCAGTTTAGGAGGAGACCCCCAAGAGACCCAGTACTTC.

The chain carries TRBV3-1 (or the pseudogene TRBV3-2) and TRBJ1-1; D is possibly TRBD1 (6 bases). Trimming cost V 1 base and J 4 bases, with 7 bases left between them. The germline gives CDR1 LGHDT, CDR2 YNNKEL (reference sequence). The CDR3 runs 13 residues. The CDR3 DNA follows: TGTGCCAGCAGCCAAGTACAGGGCACTGAAGCTTTCTTT. It yields the protein CASSQVQGTEAFF.

In this sample, this clone turned up a few times. The chain links TRBV18 to TRBJ2-1; 9 bases agree with TRBD2. CDR3 length: 16 amino acids. Germline trimming cut 1 base from V and 3 bases from J; bases unmatched to any gene: 4. Germline CDR1 KGHSH, CDR2 LQKENI. The CDR3 loop reads CASSPLAGDRYNEQFF. DNA of the CDR3: TGTGCCAGCTCACCACTAGCGGGAGATCGCTACAATGAGCAGTTCTTC.

The chain employs TRBV30 and TRBJ1-2, with 9 bases fitting TRBD1. This CDR3 comprises 13 residues. V was pared by 7 bases and J by 7 bases, with 10 bases of the junction left unmatched. Per germline, CDR1 GTSNPN and CDR2 SVGIG (reference sequence). CDR3 in DNA: TGTGCCTCCGCCGGGACAGGGAGCGGTGGCTACACCTTC. Protein product: CASAGTGSGGYTF.

The gene calls are TRBV24-1 and TRBJ2-1; TRBD2 matches at 9 bases. The germline V gene encodes CDR1 KGHDR and CDR2 SFDVKD. Trimming took 5 bases from V and 3 from J; bases not matched to a gene: 7. The CDR3 runs 16 residues. CDR3 residues: CATSGDSGRNYNEQFF. DNA of the CDR3: TGTGCCACCAGTGGAGATAGCGGGAGAAACTACAATGAGCAGTTCTTC.

The rearrangement uses TRBV9 and TRBJ2-2, with a weak D call TRBD2 (6 bases). The CDR3 runs 16 residues. Looked up from germline, CDR1 is SGDLS and CDR2 is YYNGEE. V lost 0 bases, J lost 2 bases, and 11 bases lay in between. Here the CDR3 reads CASSVATRENTGELFF. For the CDR3, the DNA is TGTGCCAGCAGCGTAGCTACGCGGGAAAACACCGGGGAGCTGTTTTTT. Complete variable domain (other parts from reference TRBV9 and TRBJ2-2): DSGVTQTPKHLITATGQRVTLRCSPRSGDLSVYWYQQSLDQGLQFLIQYYNGEERAKGNILERFSAQQFPDLHSELNLSSLELGDSALYFCASSVATRENTGELFFGEGSRLTVL.

This chain uses TRBV18 with TRBJ1-3; 7 bases are shared with TRBD1. Germline V gives CDR1 KGHSH, CDR2 LQKENI. The CDR3 covers 16 residues. The V segment lost 0 bases and the J segment 4 bases; nucleotides outside the gene matches: 6. CDR3: CASSPPGTGDGNTIYF. In DNA form, the CDR3 reads TGTGCCAGCTCACCACCGGGAACAGGGGACGGAAACACCATATATTTT. The variable domain in full, with the rest retrieved from reference TRBV18 and TRBJ1-3, is NAGVMQNPRHLVRRRGQEARLRCSPMKGHSHVYWYRQLPEEGLKFMVYLQKENIIDESGMPKERFSAEFPKEGPSILRIQQVVRGDSAAYFCASSPPGTGDGNTIYFGEGSWLTVV.

The J gene is TRBJ2-5, the V gene TRBV24-1; a possible D gene is TRBD1 (6 bases). Germline V gene data show CDR1 as KGHDR and CDR2 as SFDVKD. The CDR3 is 14 amino acids. V dropped 7 bases and J dropped 5 bases, with 16 bases sitting between them. The CDR3 DNA reads TGTGCCACCAGAGCCTCGGGGCAGGGGGAGACCCAGTACTTC. Translation: CATRASGQGETQYF.

The chain combines TRBV11-2 with TRBJ1-1; D perhaps matches TRBD1 (5 bases). The V gene lost 1 base and the J gene lost 6 bases, with 27 bases spanning the gap. Germline CDR1 SGHAT, CDR2 FQNNGV. This CDR3 region has 19 residues. The CDR3 sequence: CASSLGSGPLGGVRAEAFF. For the CDR3, the DNA is TGTGCCAGCAGCTTAGGATCGGGTCCGCTTGGGGGGGTAAGGGCTGAAGCTTTCTTT.

The rearrangement joins TRBV5-5 to TRBJ1-2; D possibly corresponds to TRBD1 (6 bases). The germline V gene encodes CDR1 SGHKS and CDR2 YYEKEE (reference sequence). The CDR3 consists of 15 residues. Trimming removed 0 bases at V and 2 bases at J, with 11 bases between. The CDR3 DNA reads as TGTGCCAGCAGCTTGGTAGGGGGTTCAAACTATGGCTACACCTTC. It codes for CASSLVGGSNYGYTF. The variable domain in full, completed from reference TRBV5-5 and TRBJ1-2, reads DAGVTQSPTHLIKTRGQQVTLRCSPISGHKSVSWYQQVLGQGPQFIFQYYEKEERGRGNFPDRFSARQFPNYSSELNVNALLLGDSALYLCASSLVGGSNYGYTFGSGTRLTVV.

The chain carries TRBV6-2 or TRBV6-3 and TRBJ2-1, with 11 bases identical to TRBD2. In germline, CDR1 is MNHEY, CDR2 SVGEGT. The CDR3 runs to 15 residues. The V gene end was trimmed by 2 bases and the J gene end by 6 bases; junction bases not matched to a gene: 3. CDR3 nucleotide sequence: TGTGCCAGCAGTTACCACCTAGCGGGAGGCAATGAGCAGTTCTTC. Protein product: CASSYHLAGGNEQFF.

The chain couples TRBV6-4 to TRBJ2-2; D ambiguous. Germline CDR1 reads MRHNA; CDR2 reads SNTAGT. This CDR3 is built from 10 residues. Deletions cut 8 bases from V and 8 bases from J, with 6 bases between. CDR3 sequence reads: CASPFGELFF. The CDR3 coding sequence is TGTGCCAGCCCATTTGGGGAGCTGTTTTTT.